Here is one TCR beta chain with its context. No antigen is known for it. V dropped 3 bases and J dropped 4; count of bases not matched to a gene: 15. Germline CDR1 reads SGHRS; CDR2 reads YFSETQ. The CDR3 is 18 residues long. The source of the sample is a study of cytomegalovirus exposure and HLA in healthy donors. 13 Jbeta primers and 60 Vbeta primers were used for the PCR. Assay: immunoSEQ multiplex PCR; the TCRdb copy retains only in-frame clones and omits some. The repertoire consists of roughly 140,000 clones, with nearly 80% occurring once and the leading ten covering approximately 0.66%. General study results and limits: Later findings reportedly placed an Asian-associated ancestry cluster below the approximately 670-donor mean for N-insertions. In a later analysis, TCR beta V- and J-gene trimming was associated with a missense DCLRE1C variant.

Material for sequencing was PBMCs. The receptor comes from a male donor in good health and CMV-seronegative. The chain uses TRBV5-1 and TRBJ1-1; 10 bases line up with TRBD1. The DNA of the CDR3 is TGCGCCAGCAGCTCTACGACAGGGGGCGCGTATCGGGGCACTGAAGCTTTCTTT. Protein product: CASSSTTGGAYRGTEAFF.